What follows is one T cell receptor (beta chain) and its context. Its binding antigen is unknown. Per-nucleotide qualities are absent, and no much larger clonotype sits a single base away. The TCR beta CDR3 regions were amplified from RNA transcripts. The first round of RT-PCR for the TCR CDR3 was performed with the HTBI primer set and the Qiagen OneStep RT-PCR kit. Libraries were constructed in a second round of multiplex PCR, after which size selection and purification were performed. The libraries were sequenced on an Illumina HiSeq2000 using paired-end 100 bp reads. Per the original workflow: SOAPnuke was used to process the raw data, removing reads that contained adapters or uncalled bases, had a mean Phred below 15, or lacked an exact match to the constant primer or identifier. High-quality paired reads were merged with COPE v1.2.5, and unique nucleotide sequences were defined as clonotypes. MiTCR v1.1 was used to align clonotypes to the IMGT TRBV, TRBD and TRBJ reference segments. Only V-J combinations with frequency above 0.0001, covering roughly 99% of repertoires, were analysed. A TCS score was defined as the ratio of F50 (clonal expansion) to E x V (chaos), with BLOSUM62-based TCRdist applied between CDR3 peptides within each V-J. Welch's t-statistics and random forest reduced just over 500 V-J features to 13, which were used in a naive Bayes classifier (R e1071). TCRdb took the public reads, trimmed them with fastp at Q25, ran MiXCR for clone calling and kept in-frame beta chains. A single entry per CDR3 protein holds the most common genes and DNA from its merged rows. The authors' filters were not applied to this entry. This sample is represented by about 460,000 distinct CDR3 sequences; around a fifth of them were singletons. Less than 65% of the sample is held by the ten biggest clonotypes.

Ophthalmopathy patients had moderately to severely active disease, with a Clinical Activity Score of 3 or more, a NOSPECS grade of 4 or more, and a disease duration of less than 3 months. Any patient with an uncontrolled infection, another autoimmune disease, pregnancy or lactation was excluded. Diagnoses relied on clinical symptoms, serum thyroxine and TRAb, thyroid ultrasound and orbital computed tomography. PBMCs were isolated from about 9.2 ml of fresh peripheral blood by Ficoll-Paque density gradient centrifugation. Total RNA was extracted using Trizol reagent, and RNA quality was assessed on an Agilent 2100 Bioanalyzer. This record comes from a study of T cells in Graves' hyperthyroidism and ophthalmopathy (dated by TCRdb to the late 2010s). As for the study more broadly: Peripheral blood samples were taken at initial diagnosis, before any treatment was given. Prospective prediction of ophthalmopathy was tested in an independent validation cohort consisting of under 20 hyperthyroidism patients and about 17 patients who later progressed to ophthalmopathy. Following sampling, methimazole starting at 30 mg daily was given to hyperthyroidism patients, and high-dose intravenous methylprednisolone was given to ophthalmopathy patients. The approximately 90 discovery patients were divided at random into training and test sets in a 7:3 ratio. A discovery cohort of around 100 patients, 43 with Graves' ophthalmopathy and roughly 59 with stable Graves' hyperthyroidism, was used to find distinguishing TCR V-J signatures. In addition, the study compared T-cell repertoires in thyroid tissue and in blood from a handful of Graves' hyperthyroidism patients. According to the paper, TCR Vbeta CDR3 sequencing was carried out on 135 peripheral blood samples, which came from some 41 ophthalmopathy, 80 or so hyperthyroidism and some 17 progressor patients.

Overall results and qualifications from the work: Most expanded thyroid clonotypes (frequency above 0.001) were also found in blood, which suggests that blood repertoires may mirror thyroid immune responses. In cross-validation, a model built on a 13 V-J signature told ophthalmopathy apart from stable hyperthyroidism with approximately 90% sensitivity and 81% to 82% specificity, and in testing the same model reached 80%/75%. In validation, the model predicted progression to ophthalmopathy with 55% to 71% sensitivity and approximately 72% specificity, a median of about 6.7 months before onset. No statistical method was used to fix the sample size in advance, and group allocation was not hidden from the investigators.

The sequence derives from a woman in her sixties or seventies with Graves' ophthalmopathy. The sequencing input was blood.

For the CDR3, the sequence is CASSRRDRGLYGYTF. In nucleotide form, the sequence is TGTGCCAGCAGCCGGAGGGACAGGGGGCTCTATGGCTACACCTTC. Rearrangement joined TRBV3-1 to TRBJ1-2; the central 12 bases match TRBD1. Its CDR3 holds 15 amino acids, cysteine through phenylalanine. The entry retains the CDR3 DNA only, 45 bases that are in frame from base 1. The germline V gene (reference sequence) supplies CDR1 LGHDT and CDR2 YNNKEL. Trimming removed 4 bases from V and 4 bases from J; the gene matches leave 4 bases unexplained.